This T cell receptor (beta chain) was sequenced for a study of Tregs in tolerant kidney transplant recipients. Study at large: Recipients received nonmyeloablative bone marrow transplants from related graft donors, with transient mixed chimerism.

Clones were sequenced by immunoSEQ multiplex PCR, and TCRdb holds only the in-frame ones, with some missing. The sample shows around 78,000 clones, 85% to 95% of them seen only once. V gave up 0 bases and J gave up 4 bases; unmatched junction bases: 4. The CDR3 consists of 15 residues. Germline CDR1 and CDR2: GTSNPN and SVGIG (reference sequence). The chain uses TRBV30 and TRBJ2-3; 10 bases agree with TRBD2. The receptor comes from a human donor who received a combined kidney and bone marrow transplant. The material was Tregs from blood, obtained before the transplant. In DNA form, the CDR3 reads TGTGCCTGGAGTGTAGCGGGAGGGAGGCCAGATACGCAGTATTTT. It yields the protein CAWSVAGGRPDTQYF.